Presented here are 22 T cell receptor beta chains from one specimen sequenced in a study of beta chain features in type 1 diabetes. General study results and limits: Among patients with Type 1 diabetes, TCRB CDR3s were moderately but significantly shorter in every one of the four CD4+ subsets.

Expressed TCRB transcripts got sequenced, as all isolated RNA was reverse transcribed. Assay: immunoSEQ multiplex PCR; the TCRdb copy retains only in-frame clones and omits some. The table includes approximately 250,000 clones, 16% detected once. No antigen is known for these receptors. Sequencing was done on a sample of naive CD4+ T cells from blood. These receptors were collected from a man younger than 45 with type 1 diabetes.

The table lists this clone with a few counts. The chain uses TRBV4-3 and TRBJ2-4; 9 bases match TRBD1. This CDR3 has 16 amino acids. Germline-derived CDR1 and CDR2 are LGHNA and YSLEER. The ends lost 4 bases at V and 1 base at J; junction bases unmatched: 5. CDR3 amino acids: CASSRGTGSAKNIQYF. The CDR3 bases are TGCGCCAGCAGCCGAGGGACAGGGTCGGCCAAAAACATTCAGTACTTC.

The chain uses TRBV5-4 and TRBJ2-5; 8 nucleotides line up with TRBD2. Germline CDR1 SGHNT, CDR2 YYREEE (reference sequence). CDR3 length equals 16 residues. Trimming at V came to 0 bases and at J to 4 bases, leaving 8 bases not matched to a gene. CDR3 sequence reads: CASSLDPAGASETQYF. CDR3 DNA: TGTGCCAGCAGCTTGGACCCAGCGGGAGCGTCAGAGACCCAGTACTTC.

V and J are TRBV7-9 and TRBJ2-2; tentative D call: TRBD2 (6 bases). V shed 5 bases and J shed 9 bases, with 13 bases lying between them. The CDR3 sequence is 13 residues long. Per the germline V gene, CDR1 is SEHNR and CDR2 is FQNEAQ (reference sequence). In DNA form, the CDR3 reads TGTGCCAGCAGCCCTTTGGGGAGGAGGGAGCTGTTTTTT. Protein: CASSPLGRRELFF.

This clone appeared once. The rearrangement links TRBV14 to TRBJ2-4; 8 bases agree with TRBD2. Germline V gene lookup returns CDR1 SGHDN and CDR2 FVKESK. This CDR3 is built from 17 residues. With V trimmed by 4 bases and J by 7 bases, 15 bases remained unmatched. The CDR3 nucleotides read TGTGCCAGCAGCCCGCCCGGCTCGGGAGGGCCTGAGAACATTCAGTACTTC. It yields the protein CASSPPGSGGPENIQYF. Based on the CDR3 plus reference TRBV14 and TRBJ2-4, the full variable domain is EAGVTQFPSHSVIEKGQTVTLRCDPISGHDNLYWYRRVMGKEIKFLLHFVKESKQDESGMPNNRFLAERTGGTYSTLKVQPAELEDSGVYFCASSPPGSGGPENIQYFGAGTRLSVL.

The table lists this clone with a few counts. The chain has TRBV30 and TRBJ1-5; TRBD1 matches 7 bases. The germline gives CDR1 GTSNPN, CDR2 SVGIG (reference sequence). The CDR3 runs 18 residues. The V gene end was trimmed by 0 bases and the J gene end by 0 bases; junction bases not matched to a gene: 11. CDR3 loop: CAWSVQGQARYSNQPQHF. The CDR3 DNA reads TGTGCCTGGAGTGTCCAAGGACAGGCAAGGTATAGCAATCAGCCCCAGCATTTT.

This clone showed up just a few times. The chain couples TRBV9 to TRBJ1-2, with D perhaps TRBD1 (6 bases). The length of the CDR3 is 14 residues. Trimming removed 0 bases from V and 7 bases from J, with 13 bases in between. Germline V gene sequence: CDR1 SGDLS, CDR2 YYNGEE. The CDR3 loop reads CASSVGQAFSGYTF. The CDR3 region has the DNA TGTGCCAGCAGCGTAGGACAGGCGTTCTCTGGCTACACCTTC.

The CDR3 DNA reads TGCAGCGTTGTACAAGACACCATATATTTT. It translates to CSVVQDTIYF. The chain uses TRBV29-1 and TRBJ1-3; no reliable D call. Trimming removed 4 bases at V and 8 bases at J, with 6 bases between. CDR3 length: 10 residues. Germline loops: CDR1 SQVTM, CDR2 ANQGSEA.

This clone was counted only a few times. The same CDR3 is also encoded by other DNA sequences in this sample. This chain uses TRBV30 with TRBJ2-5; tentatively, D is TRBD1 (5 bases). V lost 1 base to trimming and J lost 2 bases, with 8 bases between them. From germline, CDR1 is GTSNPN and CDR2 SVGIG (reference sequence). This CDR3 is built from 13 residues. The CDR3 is CAWSGQTQETQYF. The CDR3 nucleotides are TGTGCCTGGAGTGGACAGACTCAAGAGACCCAGTACTTC.

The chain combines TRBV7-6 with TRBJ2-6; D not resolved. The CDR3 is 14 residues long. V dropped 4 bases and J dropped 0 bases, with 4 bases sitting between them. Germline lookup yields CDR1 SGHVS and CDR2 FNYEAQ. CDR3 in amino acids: CASSSYSGANVLTF. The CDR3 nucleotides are TGTGCCAGCAGCTCATACTCTGGGGCCAACGTCCTGACTTTC.

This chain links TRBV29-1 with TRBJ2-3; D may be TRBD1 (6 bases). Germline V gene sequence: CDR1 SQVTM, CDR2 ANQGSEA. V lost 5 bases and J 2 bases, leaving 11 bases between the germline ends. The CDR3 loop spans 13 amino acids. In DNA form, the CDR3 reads TGCAGCGTTAAAGGGGGTCTCACAGATACGCAGTATTTT. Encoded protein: CSVKGGLTDTQYF.

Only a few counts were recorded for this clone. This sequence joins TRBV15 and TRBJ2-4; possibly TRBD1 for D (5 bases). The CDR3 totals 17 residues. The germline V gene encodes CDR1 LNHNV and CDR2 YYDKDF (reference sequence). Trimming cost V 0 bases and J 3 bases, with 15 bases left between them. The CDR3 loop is CATSRDIMQGGKNIQYF. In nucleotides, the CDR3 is TGTGCCACCAGCAGAGATATAATGCAGGGCGGCAAAAACATTCAGTACTTC.

DNA of the CDR3: TGTGCCAGCAGCTTGGGCAGGGTCTACGAGCAGTACTTC. As protein: CASSLGRVYEQYF. This chain links TRBV7-2 with TRBJ2-7; D possibly corresponds to TRBD1 (5 bases). V lost 3 bases to trimming and J lost 3 bases, with 9 bases between them. CDR3 length: 13 residues. CDR1 SGHTA and CDR2 FQGNSA come from the germline V gene.

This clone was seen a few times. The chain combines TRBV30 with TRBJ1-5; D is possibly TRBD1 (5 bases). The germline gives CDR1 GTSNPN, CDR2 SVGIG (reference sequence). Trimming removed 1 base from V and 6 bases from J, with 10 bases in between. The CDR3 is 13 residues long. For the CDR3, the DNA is TGTGCCTGGAGTGGAGTGAGGGGTCAGCCCCAGCATTTT. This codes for CAWSGVRGQPQHF.

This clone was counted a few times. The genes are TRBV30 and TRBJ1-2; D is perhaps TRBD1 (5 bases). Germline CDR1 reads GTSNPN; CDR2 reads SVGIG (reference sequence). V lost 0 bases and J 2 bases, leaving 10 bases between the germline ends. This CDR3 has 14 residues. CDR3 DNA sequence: TGTGCCTGGAGTGTATTCCCAGGGAACTATGGCTACACCTTC. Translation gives CAWSVFPGNYGYTF.

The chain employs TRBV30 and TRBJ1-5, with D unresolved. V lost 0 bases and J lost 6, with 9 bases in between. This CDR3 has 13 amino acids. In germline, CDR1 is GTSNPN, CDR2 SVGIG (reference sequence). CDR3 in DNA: TGTGCCTGGAGTGTATCTCGGGTTCAGCCCCAGCATTTT. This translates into CAWSVSRVQPQHF.

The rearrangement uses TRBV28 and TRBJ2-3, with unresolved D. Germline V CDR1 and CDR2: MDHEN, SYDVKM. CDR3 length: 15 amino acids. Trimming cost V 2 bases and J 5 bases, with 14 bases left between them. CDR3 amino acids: CASSLAAPTRDTQYF. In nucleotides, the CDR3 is TGTGCCAGCAGTTTAGCCGCTCCCACTCGAGATACGCAGTATTTT. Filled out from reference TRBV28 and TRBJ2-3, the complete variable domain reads DVKVTQSSRYLVKRTGEKVFLECVQDMDHENMFWYRQDPGLGLRLIYFSYDVKMKEKGDIPEGYSVSREKKERFSLILESASTNQTSMYLCASSLAAPTRDTQYFGPGTRLTVL.

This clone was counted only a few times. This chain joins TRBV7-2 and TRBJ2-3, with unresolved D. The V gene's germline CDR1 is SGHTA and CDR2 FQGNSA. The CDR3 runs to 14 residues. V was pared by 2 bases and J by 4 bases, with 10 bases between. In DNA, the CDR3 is TGTGCCAGCAGCTTATCTCACTTGTCAGATACGCAGTATTTT. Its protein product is CASSLSHLSDTQYF.

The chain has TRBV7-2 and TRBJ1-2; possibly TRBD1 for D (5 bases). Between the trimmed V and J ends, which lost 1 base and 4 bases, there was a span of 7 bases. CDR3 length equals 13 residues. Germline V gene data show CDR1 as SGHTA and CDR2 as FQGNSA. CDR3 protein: CASSLEQAYGYTF. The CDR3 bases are TGTGCCAGCAGCTTAGAACAGGCCTATGGCTACACCTTC.

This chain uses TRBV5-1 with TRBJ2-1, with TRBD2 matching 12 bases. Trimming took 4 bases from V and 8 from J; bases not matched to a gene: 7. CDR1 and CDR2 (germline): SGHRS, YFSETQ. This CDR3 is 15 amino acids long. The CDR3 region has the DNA TGCGCCAGCAGCAGGACTAGCGGGAAGGAACATGAGCAGTTCTTC. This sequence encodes CASSRTSGKEHEQFF.

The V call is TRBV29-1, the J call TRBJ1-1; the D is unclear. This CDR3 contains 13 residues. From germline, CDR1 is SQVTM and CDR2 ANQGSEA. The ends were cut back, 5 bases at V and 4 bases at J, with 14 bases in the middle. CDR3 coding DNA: TGCAGCGTTACCCGGACTATTTCCACTGAAGCTTTCTTT. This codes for CSVTRTISTEAFF.

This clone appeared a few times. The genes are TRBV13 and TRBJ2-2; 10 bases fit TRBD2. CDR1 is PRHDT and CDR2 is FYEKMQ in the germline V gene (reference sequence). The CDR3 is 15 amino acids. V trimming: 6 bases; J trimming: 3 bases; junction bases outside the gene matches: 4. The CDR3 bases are TGTGCCAGCAGATCTAGCGGGAGCTACACCGGGGAGCTGTTTTTT. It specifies CASRSSGSYTGELFF.

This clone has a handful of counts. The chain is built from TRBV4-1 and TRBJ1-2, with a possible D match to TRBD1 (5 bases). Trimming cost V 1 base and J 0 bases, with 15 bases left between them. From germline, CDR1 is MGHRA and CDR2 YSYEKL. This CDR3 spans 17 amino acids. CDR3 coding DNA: TGCGCCAGCAGCCAAGGACGGAGGGGCCGAGCTAACTATGGCTACACCTTC. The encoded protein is CASSQGRRGRANYGYTF.